This T cell receptor (beta chain) originates from a study of T cells after yellow fever vaccination. Germline V gene data show CDR1 as SGHRS and CDR2 as YFSETQ. CDR3 size: 15 residues. V lost 0 bases and J lost 4, with 10 bases in between. MiXCR, run by TCRdb on the 5' RACE reads, gives a single entry per CDR3 protein. The table lists hundreds of thousands of distinct CDR3 sequences, about 12% of them singletons, with approximately 15% in the top ten. The V gene is TRBV5-1, the J gene TRBJ2-2; D might be TRBD1 (5 bases). This sequence was found in a young man who received the YFV17D yellow fever vaccine. The source was PBMCs, collected on the day of the yellow fever booster vaccination. The CDR3 DNA reads TGCGCCAGCAGCTTGGCCCGGACATCCACCGGGGAGCTGTTTTTT. It encodes CASSLARTSTGELFF.